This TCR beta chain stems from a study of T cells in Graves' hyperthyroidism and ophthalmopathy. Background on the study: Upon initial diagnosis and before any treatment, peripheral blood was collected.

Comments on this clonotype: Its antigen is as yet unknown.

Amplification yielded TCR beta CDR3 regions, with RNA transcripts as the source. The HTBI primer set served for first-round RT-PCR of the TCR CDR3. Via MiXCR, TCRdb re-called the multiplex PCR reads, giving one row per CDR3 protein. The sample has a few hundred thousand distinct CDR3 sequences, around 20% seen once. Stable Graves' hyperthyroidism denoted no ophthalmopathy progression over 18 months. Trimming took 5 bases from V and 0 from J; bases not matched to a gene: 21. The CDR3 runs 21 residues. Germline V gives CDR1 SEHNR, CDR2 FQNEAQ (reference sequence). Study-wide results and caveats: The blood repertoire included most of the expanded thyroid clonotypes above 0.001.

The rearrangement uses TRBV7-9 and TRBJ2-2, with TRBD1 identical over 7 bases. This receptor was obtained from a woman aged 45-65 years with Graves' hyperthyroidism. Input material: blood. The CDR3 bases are TGTGCCAGCAGCCCACTTATGACACATGACAGGGCGCCTGCGAACACCGGGGAGCTGTTTTTT. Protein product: CASSPLMTHDRAPANTGELFF.